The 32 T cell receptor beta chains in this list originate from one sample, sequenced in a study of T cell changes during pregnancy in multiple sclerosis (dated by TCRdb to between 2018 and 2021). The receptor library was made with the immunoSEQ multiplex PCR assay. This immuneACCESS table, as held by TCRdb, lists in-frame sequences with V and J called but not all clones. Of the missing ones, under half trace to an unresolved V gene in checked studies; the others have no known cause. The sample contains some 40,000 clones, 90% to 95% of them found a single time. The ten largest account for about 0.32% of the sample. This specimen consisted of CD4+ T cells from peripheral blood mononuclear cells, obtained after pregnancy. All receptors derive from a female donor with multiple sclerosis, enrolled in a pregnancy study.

The CDR3 DNA sequence: TGTGCCAGCAGTGAGTACTTTTGGCAGTACTTC. It yields the protein CASSEYFWQYF. The rearrangement links TRBV6-1 to TRBJ2-7; D call uncertain. This CDR3 is 11 amino acids long. V lost 3 bases, J lost 9 bases, and 9 bases lay in between. CDR1 and CDR2 from the germline V gene are MNHNS and SASEGT.

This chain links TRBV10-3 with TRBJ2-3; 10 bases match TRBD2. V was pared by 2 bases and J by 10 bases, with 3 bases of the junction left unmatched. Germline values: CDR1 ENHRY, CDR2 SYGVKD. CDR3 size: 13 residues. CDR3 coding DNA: TGTGCCATCAGTGAGACTAGCGGGGCAGCGCAGTATTTT. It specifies CAISETSGAAQYF.

CDR3 nucleotides: TGTGCCAGCAGCCCCCGGACACAAACTACAAACACCATATATTTT. Amino acids: CASSPRTQTTNTIYF. This rearrangement joins TRBV7-8 to TRBJ1-3; D possibly corresponds to TRBD1 (5 bases). The CDR3 covers 15 residues. CDR1 and CDR2 from the germline V gene are SGHVS and FQNEAQ. The ends were cut back, 5 bases at V and 6 bases at J, with 17 bases in the middle.

The CDR3 nucleotides are TGTGCCAGTAGTATAGGGGTGGGGCTAGGGGGCAATCAGCCCCAGCATTTT. As protein: CASSIGVGLGGNQPQHF. The chain employs TRBV19 and TRBJ1-5; D is possibly TRBD1 (5 bases). CDR1 is LNHDA, CDR2 SQIVND, per germline (reference sequence). CDR3 length equals 17 residues. The ends were cut back, 1 base at V and 2 bases at J, with 15 bases in the middle.

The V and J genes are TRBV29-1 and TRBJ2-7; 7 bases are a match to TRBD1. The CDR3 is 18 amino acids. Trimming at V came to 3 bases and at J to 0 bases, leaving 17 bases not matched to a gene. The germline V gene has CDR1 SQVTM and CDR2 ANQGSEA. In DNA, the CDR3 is TGCAGCGTTGATTACCGGGACAGAAGCCGGAGGCCCTCCTACGAGCAGTACTTC. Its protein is CSVDYRDRSRRPSYEQYF.

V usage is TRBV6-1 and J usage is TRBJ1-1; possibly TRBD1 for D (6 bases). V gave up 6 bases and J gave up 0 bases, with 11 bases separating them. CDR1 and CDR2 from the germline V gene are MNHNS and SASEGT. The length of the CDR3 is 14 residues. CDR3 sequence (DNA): TGTGCCAGCAGGGGAACAGGGCTGAACACTGAAGCTTTCTTT. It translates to CASRGTGLNTEAFF.

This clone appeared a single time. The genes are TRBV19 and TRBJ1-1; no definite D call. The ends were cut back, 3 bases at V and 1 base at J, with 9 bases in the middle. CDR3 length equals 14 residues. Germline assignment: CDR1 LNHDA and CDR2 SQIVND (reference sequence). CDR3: CASSIKQQNTEAFF. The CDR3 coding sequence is TGTGCCAGTAGTATCAAACAGCAGAACACTGAAGCTTTCTTT.

CDR3: CASSLTSGVGEQYF. The CDR3 DNA follows: TGTGCCAGCAGTCTAACTAGCGGGGTTGGAGAGCAGTACTTC. The rearrangement joins TRBV2 to TRBJ2-7; 10 bases fit TRBD2. CDR3 length: 14 amino acids. Germline assignment: CDR1 SNHLY and CDR2 FYNNEI. With V trimmed by 5 bases and J by 7 bases, 8 bases remained unmatched.

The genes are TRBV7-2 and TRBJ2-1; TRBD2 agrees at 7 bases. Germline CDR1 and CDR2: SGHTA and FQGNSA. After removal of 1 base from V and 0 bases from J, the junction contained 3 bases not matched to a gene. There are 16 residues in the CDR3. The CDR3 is CASSLGRGSSYNEQFF. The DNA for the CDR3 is TGTGCCAGCAGCTTAGGGCGGGGGAGCTCCTACAATGAGCAGTTCTTC.

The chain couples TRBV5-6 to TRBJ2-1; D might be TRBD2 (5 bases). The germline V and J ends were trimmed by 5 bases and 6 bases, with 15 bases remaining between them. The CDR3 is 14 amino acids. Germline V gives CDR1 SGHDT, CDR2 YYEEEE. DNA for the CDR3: TGTGCCAGCAGGGGTCGGCGGGTCGTCAATGAGCAGTTCTTC. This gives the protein CASRGRRVVNEQFF.

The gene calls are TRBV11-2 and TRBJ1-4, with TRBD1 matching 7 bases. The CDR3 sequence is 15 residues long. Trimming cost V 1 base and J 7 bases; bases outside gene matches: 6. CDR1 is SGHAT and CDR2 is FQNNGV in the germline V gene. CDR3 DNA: TGTGCCAGCAGCTTAGGACAGGGAAGGGGTGAAAAACTGTTTTTT. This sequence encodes CASSLGQGRGEKLFF.

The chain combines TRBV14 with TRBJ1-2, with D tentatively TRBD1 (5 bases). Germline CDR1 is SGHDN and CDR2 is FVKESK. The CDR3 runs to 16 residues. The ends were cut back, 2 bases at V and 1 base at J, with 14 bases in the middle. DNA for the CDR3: TGTGCCAGCAGCCAAAGAACCCTACAGGTTAACTATGGCTACACCTTC. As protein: CASSQRTLQVNYGYTF.

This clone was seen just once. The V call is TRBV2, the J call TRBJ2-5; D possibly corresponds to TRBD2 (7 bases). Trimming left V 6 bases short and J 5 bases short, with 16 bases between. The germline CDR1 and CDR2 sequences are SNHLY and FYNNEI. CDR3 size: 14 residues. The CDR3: CASSADSGVETQYF. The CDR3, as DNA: TGTGCCAGCAGCGCGGACAGCGGGGTGGAGACCCAGTACTTC.

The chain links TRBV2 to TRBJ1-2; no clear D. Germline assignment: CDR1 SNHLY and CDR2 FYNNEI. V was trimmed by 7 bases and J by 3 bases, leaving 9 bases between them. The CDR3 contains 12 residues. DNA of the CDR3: TGTGCCAGCACCCAGGTGGACTATGGCTACACCTTC. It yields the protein CASTQVDYGYTF.

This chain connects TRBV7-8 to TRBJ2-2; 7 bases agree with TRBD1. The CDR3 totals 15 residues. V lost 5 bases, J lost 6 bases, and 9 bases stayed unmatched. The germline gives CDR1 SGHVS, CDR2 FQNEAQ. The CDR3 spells CASSPATGSSGELFF. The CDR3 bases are TGTGCCAGCAGCCCTGCGACAGGGTCATCCGGGGAGCTGTTTTTT.

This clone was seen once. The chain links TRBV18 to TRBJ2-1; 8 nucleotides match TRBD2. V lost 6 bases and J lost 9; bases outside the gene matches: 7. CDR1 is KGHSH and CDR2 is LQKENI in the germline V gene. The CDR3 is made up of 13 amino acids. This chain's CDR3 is CASSNGGAIEQFF. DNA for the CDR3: TGTGCCAGCTCTAACGGGGGGGCGATTGAGCAGTTCTTC.

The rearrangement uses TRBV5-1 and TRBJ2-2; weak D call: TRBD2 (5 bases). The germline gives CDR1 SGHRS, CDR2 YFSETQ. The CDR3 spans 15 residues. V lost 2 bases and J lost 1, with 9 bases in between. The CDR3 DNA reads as TGCGCCAGCAGCTTACTGGCGGGGAACACCGGGGAGCTGTTTTTT. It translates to CASSLLAGNTGELFF. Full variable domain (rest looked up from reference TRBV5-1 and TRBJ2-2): KAGVTQTPRYLIKTRGQQVTLSCSPISGHRSVSWYQQTPGQGLQFLFEYFSETQRNKGNFPGRFSGRQFSNSRSEMNVSTLELGDSALYLCASSLLAGNTGELFFGEGSRLTVL.

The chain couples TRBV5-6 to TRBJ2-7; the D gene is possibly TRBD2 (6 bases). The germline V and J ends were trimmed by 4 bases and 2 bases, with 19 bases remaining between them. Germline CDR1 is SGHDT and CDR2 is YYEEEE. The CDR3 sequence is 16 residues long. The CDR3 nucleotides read TGTGCCAGCAGCCTGAGCATTGGGGCGGGGACCTACGAGCAGTACTTC. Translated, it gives CASSLSIGAGTYEQYF.

CDR3 protein: CASSPPGGRANEKLFF. The CDR3 DNA sequence: TGTGCCAGCTCACCACCCGGAGGGCGAGCTAATGAAAAACTGTTTTTT. The chain uses TRBV18 and TRBJ1-4; D gene unclear. CDR3 length equals 16 residues. Germline V gene sequence: CDR1 KGHSH, CDR2 LQKENI. V was shortened by 0 bases and J by 3 bases, with 11 bases between the two germline ends.

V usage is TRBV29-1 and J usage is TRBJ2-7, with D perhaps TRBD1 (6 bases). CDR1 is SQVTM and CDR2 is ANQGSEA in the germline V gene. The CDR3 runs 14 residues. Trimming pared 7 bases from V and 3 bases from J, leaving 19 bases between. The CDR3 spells CSGSQGKGDYEQYF. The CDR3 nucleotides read TGCAGCGGGTCACAGGGTAAAGGGGACTACGAGCAGTACTTC.

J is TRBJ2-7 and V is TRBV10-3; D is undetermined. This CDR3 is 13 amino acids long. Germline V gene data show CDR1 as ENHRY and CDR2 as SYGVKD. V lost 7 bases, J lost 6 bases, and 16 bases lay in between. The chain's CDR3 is CAIKATDPGEQYF. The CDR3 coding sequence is TGTGCCATCAAAGCTACAGATCCCGGCGAGCAGTACTTC.

The CDR3 DNA reads TGTGCCAGCAGCGTAGGGACAGGGGGCGCCGAGGGTGAGCAGTTCTTC. As protein: CASSVGTGGAEGEQFF. The rearrangement joins TRBV9 to TRBJ2-1, with TRBD1 matching over 11 bases. After removal of 0 bases from V and 9 bases from J, the junction contained 8 bases not matched to a gene. CDR1 and CDR2 (germline): SGDLS, YYNGEE. This CDR3 is 16 amino acids long.

The chain's CDR3 is CSVGEIGQGASTGELFF. For the CDR3, the DNA is TGCAGCGTTGGAGAGATTGGACAGGGGGCAAGCACCGGGGAGCTGTTTTTT. The chain recombines TRBV29-1 with TRBJ2-2; 11 bases fit TRBD1. The CDR3 is 17 residues long. Germline V gene lookup returns CDR1 SQVTM and CDR2 ANQGSEA. V was pared by 4 bases and J by 4 bases, with 11 bases of the junction left unmatched.

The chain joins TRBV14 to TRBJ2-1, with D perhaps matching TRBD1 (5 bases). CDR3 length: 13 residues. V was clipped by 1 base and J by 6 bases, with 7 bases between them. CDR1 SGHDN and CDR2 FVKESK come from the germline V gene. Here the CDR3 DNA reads TGTGCCAGCAGCCAAGTAAGGGGCAATGAGCAGTTCTTC. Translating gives CASSQVRGNEQFF. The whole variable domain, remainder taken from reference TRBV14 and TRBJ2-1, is EAGVTQFPSHSVIEKGQTVTLRCDPISGHDNLYWYRRVMGKEIKFLLHFVKESKQDESGMPNNRFLAERTGGTYSTLKVQPAELEDSGVYFCASSQVRGNEQFFGPGTRLTVL.

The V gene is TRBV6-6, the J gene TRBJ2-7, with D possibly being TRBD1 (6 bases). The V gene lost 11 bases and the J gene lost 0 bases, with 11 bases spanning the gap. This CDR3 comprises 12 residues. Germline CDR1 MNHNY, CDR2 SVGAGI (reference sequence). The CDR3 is CACNRDSYEQYF. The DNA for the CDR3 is TGTGCCTGCAACAGGGACTCCTACGAGCAGTACTTC.

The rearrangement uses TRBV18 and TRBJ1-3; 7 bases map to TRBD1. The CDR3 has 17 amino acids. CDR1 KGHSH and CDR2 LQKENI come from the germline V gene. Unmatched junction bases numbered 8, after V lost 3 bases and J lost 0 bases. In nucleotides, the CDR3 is TGTGCCAGCTCACCGGGACAGACCCTGGGCTCTGGAAACACCATATATTTT. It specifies CASSPGQTLGSGNTIYF. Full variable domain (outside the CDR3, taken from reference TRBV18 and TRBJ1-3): NAGVMQNPRHLVRRRGQEARLRCSPMKGHSHVYWYRQLPEEGLKFMVYLQKENIIDESGMPKERFSAEFPKEGPSILRIQQVVRGDSAAYFCASSPGQTLGSGNTIYFGEGSWLTVV.

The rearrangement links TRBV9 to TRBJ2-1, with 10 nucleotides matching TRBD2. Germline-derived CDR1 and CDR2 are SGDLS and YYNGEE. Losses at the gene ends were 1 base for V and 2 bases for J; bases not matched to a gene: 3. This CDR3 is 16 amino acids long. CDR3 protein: CASSVSGGAPYNEQFF. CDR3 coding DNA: TGTGCCAGCAGCGTAAGCGGGGGGGCCCCCTACAATGAGCAGTTCTTC.

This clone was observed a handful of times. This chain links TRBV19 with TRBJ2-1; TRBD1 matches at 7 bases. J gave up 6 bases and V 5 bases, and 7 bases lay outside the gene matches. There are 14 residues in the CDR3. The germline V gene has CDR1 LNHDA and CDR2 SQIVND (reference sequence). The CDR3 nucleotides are TGTGCCAGTAGTGGGGGAACAGGGGTCAATGAGCAGTTCTTC. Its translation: CASSGGTGVNEQFF.

CDR3 sequence reads: CASSALGGNQPQHF. CDR3 DNA: TGCGCCAGCAGCGCCCTAGGGGGCAATCAGCCCCAGCATTTT. J is TRBJ1-5 and V is TRBV5-1, with D perhaps TRBD1 (5 bases). In germline, CDR1 is SGHRS, CDR2 YFSETQ. V lost 4 bases to trimming and J lost 2 bases, with 10 bases between them. This CDR3 comprises 14 residues.

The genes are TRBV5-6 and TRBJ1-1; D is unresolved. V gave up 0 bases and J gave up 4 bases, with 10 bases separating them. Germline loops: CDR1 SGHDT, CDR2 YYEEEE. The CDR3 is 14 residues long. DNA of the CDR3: TGTGCCAGCAGCTTGGATGGCCCGGGCACTGAAGCTTTCTTT. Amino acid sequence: CASSLDGPGTEAFF. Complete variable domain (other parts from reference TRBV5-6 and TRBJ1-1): DAGVTQSPTHLIKTRGQQVTLRCSPKSGHDTVSWYQQALGQGPQFIFQYYEEEERQRGNFPDRFSGHQFPNYSSELNVNALLLGDSALYLCASSLDGPGTEAFFGQGTRLTVV.

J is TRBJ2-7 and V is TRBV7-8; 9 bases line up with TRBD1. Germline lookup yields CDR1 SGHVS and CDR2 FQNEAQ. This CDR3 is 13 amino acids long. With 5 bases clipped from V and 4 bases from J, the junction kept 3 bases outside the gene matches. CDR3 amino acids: CASSTGTGYEQYF. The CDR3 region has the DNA TGTGCCAGCAGCACCGGGACAGGGTACGAGCAGTACTTC. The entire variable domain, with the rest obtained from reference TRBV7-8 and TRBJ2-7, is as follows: GAGVSQSPRYKVAKRGQDVALRCDPISGHVSLFWYQQALGQGPEFLTYFQNEAQLDKSGLPSDRFFAERPEGSVSTLKIQRTQQEDSAVYLCASSTGTGYEQYFGPGTRLTVT.

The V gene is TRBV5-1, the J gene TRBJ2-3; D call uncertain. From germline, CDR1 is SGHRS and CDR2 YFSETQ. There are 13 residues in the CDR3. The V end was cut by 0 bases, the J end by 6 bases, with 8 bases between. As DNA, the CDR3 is TGCGCCAGCAGCTTGGGAGCCGCGGATACGCAGTATTTT. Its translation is CASSLGAADTQYF.